The 6 T cell receptor beta chains given below trace back to one sample, sequenced in a study of molecular identifiers for immune sequencing clone quantification. From the PCR reads, TCRdb called clonotypes with MiXCR, one entry per CDR3 protein. This sample has about 65,000 distinct CDR3 sequences; 15% to 20% occur once, and the top ten carry 1.3% to 1.5%. Sequenced sample: naive CD8+ T cells from blood, with Jurkat cell RNA spiked in. Subset here: FACS-sorted CD8+CD4-CCR7+CD45RA+ naive T cells. The source of these receptors is a human donor in good health. Some libraries in this study had Jurkat cell RNA spiked in.

This clonotype has at least ten counts. V is TRBV15 and J is TRBJ1-1; TRBD1 matches at 9 bases. The CDR3 runs to 14 residues. After removal of 4 bases from V and 5 bases from J, the junction contained 5 bases not matched to a gene. CDR1 LNHNV and CDR2 YYDKDF come from the germline V gene (reference sequence). CDR3: CATSKGTGRTEAFF. The CDR3 DNA reads as TGTGCCACCAGCAAAGGGACAGGGAGAACTGAAGCTTTCTTT.

The table lists this clonotype with many counts. The rearrangement links TRBV4-2 to TRBJ2-7; tentative D call: TRBD2 (6 bases). Germline assignment: CDR1 LGHNA and CDR2 YNFKEQ. The CDR3 is made up of 16 amino acids. Trimming removed 1 base at V and 1 base at J, with 14 bases between. The CDR3 DNA follows: TGTGCCAGCAGCCAAGTACCGGGGGTAGTATCCTACGAGCAGTACTTC. Its protein product is CASSQVPGVVSYEQYF.

The sample holds many counts of this clonotype. The chain couples TRBV19 to TRBJ2-7; D is perhaps TRBD1 (5 bases). The CDR3 spans 13 residues. The V gene's germline CDR1 is LNHDA and CDR2 SQIVND (reference sequence). V dropped 5 bases and J dropped 3 bases, with 11 bases sitting between them. The CDR3, as DNA: TGTGCCAGTAGTGCCTCCGACAGCTACGAGCAGTACTTC. Translated, it gives CASSASDSYEQYF.

To note about this clonotype: Since a much larger clone is just one base distant, this may be a read error. The chain carries TRBV4-3 and TRBJ2-1; TRBD2 agrees at 9 bases. The CDR3 extends over 17 amino acids. Germline-derived CDR1 and CDR2 are LGHNA and YSLEER. The CDR3 region has the DNA TGCGCCAGCGGCCAAGAAGGGGAGCGGGAGGCCAACAATGAGCAGTTCTTC. This gives the protein CASGQEGEREANNEQFF.

This clonotype was recorded at least ten times. The genes are TRBV7-8 and TRBJ2-3; D gene unclear. From germline, CDR1 is SGHVS and CDR2 FQNEAQ. V lost 4 bases to trimming and J lost 3 bases, with 8 bases between them. The CDR3 is 13 amino acids. The CDR3 DNA is TGTGCCAGCAGCTCCCGGTTAACAGATACGCAGTATTTT. It codes for CASSSRLTDTQYF.

Many counts were recorded for this clonotype. This chain links TRBV6-2 or TRBV6-3 with TRBJ2-7; D is uncertain. CDR3 length equals 17 residues. From germline, CDR1 is MNHEY and CDR2 SVGEGT. V shed 2 bases and J shed 5 bases, with 22 bases lying between them. The CDR3 here is CASSYPPPGAWVHEQYF. For the CDR3, the DNA is TGTGCCAGCAGTTACCCCCCTCCCGGCGCGTGGGTCCACGAGCAGTACTTC.